These 19 T cell receptor beta chains were sequenced from one sample in a study of blood T cell repertoires in COVID-19. Generated by immunoSEQ multiplex PCR, the TCRdb table keeps only in-frame clones and is missing some. Of a few hundred thousand clones detected, over 75% appear once; the ten largest clones hold over 4.5%. Material: PBMCs or T cells enriched from blood (not recorded which). The receptors originated from a man aged 30 to 39 who had recovered from COVID-19.

The rearrangement links TRBV5-6 to TRBJ2-5, with TRBD1 identical over 8 bases. The CDR3 extends over 14 amino acids. Per germline, CDR1 SGHDT and CDR2 YYEEEE. Trimming cost V 1 base and J 1 base; bases outside gene matches: 0. CDR3 sequence (DNA): TGTGCCAGCAGCTTGCAGGGGGCCCAAGAGACCCAGTACTTC. Translating gives CASSLQGAQETQYF.

This chain links TRBV13 with TRBJ2-4, with D possibly being TRBD1 (6 bases). There are 19 residues in the CDR3. V dropped 5 bases and J dropped 0 bases, with 23 bases sitting between them. CDR1 and CDR2 (germline): PRHDT, FYEKMQ (reference sequence). CDR3 sequence reads: CASSQTVGGDVGAKNIQYF. The CDR3 DNA reads as TGTGCCAGCAGCCAGACTGTTGGGGGCGATGTCGGAGCCAAAAACATTCAGTACTTC.

Notes on this clone: At one of its ends the junction is not consistent with the germline gene, which may arise from a read error. The rearrangement joins TRBV28 to TRBJ1-2; the D gene is possibly TRBD1 (5 bases). CDR3 length: 14 residues. The V gene's germline CDR1 is MDHEN and CDR2 SYDVKM. The CDR3, as DNA: TGTGCCAGCGGTTTGGGGGGAGAGAACTATGGCTACACCTTC. Its protein is CASGLGGENYGYTF.

To note about this clone: Other DNA sequences in this sample translate to the same CDR3. J is TRBJ2-3 and V is TRBV9; TRBD2 aligns across 10 bases. Germline trimming cut 0 bases from V and 3 bases from J; bases unmatched to any gene: 4. This CDR3 has 16 amino acids. Germline assignment: CDR1 SGDLS and CDR2 YYNGEE. CDR3 DNA: TGTGCCAGCAGCGTAGGGGCTAGCGGGGGAACAGATACGCAGTATTTT. The encoded protein is CASSVGASGGTDTQYF.

This rearrangement joins TRBV2 to TRBJ2-4; TRBD1 matches 10 bases. With V trimmed by 3 bases and J by 0 bases, 8 bases remained unmatched. The CDR3 spans 18 residues. Germline CDR1 reads SNHLY; CDR2 reads FYNNEI. The CDR3 region has the DNA TGTGCCAGCAGTGATAGGACAGGGGGGGTTGCAGCCAAAAACATTCAGTACTTC. Translated: CASSDRTGGVAAKNIQYF.

V is TRBV5-1 and J is TRBJ2-1; 9 nucleotides align to TRBD2. The germline V gene has CDR1 SGHRS and CDR2 YFSETQ. V shed 1 base and J 8 bases; nucleotides not matched to a gene: 7. The CDR3 totals 15 residues. The CDR3 loop is CASSLSAGGPDEQFF. The CDR3 DNA sequence: TGCGCCAGCAGCTTGTCTGCGGGGGGGCCCGATGAGCAGTTCTTC.

The chain carries TRBV3-1 (or the pseudogene TRBV3-2) and TRBJ1-3; the D is unclear. This CDR3 contains 17 residues. Germline V gives CDR1 LGHDT, CDR2 YNNKEL (reference sequence). Between the trimmed V and J ends, which lost 5 bases and 4 bases, there was a span of 21 bases. The CDR3 nucleotides read TGTGCCAGCAGCGCCCTTCCCACTAGGGTCCTGGGAAACACCATATATTTT. This gives the protein CASSALPTRVLGNTIYF.

The CDR3 DNA is TGTGCCAGCAGCTACAATAAAGAATTGAACGACGGAGTACTCGCATACGAGCAGTACTTC. Translated, it gives CASSYNKELNDGVLAYEQYF. The chain employs TRBV21-1 and TRBJ2-7; TRBD2 is the table's D call, not checked against the DNA. TRBV21-1 is tagged as a pseudogene. CDR3 length equals 20 residues.

The chain combines TRBV7-6 with TRBJ1-6; the D gene is possibly TRBD1 (5 bases). The germline gives CDR1 SGHVS, CDR2 FNYEAQ. Trimming shortened V by 5 bases and J by 7 bases, and 9 bases separated the two germline ends. The CDR3 runs to 13 residues. In nucleotides, the CDR3 is TGTGCCAGCAGCCCCGGGGGGAATTCACCCCTCCACTTT. This translates into CASSPGGNSPLHF. The entire variable domain, with the rest obtained from reference TRBV7-6 and TRBJ1-6, is as follows: GAGVSQSPRYKVTKRGQDVALRCDPISGHVSLYWYRQALGQGPEFLTYFNYEAQQDKSGLPNDRFSAERPEGSISTLTIQRTEQRDSAMYRCASSPGGNSPLHFGNGTRLTVT.

This clone was observed a few times. The chain employs TRBV5-1 and TRBJ2-7, with D uncertain. CDR3 length: 13 amino acids. Germline V CDR1 and CDR2: SGHRS, YFSETQ. V was trimmed by 1 base and J by 1 base, leaving 6 bases between them. As DNA, the CDR3 is TGCGCCAGCAGCTTGATCAGTTCCTACGAGCAGTACTTC. Protein product: CASSLISSYEQYF.

The chain combines TRBV4-1 with TRBJ2-5, with TRBD1 as a possible D gene (6 bases). V lost 1 base to trimming and J lost 0 bases, with 12 bases between them. The CDR3 is made up of 16 amino acids. Germline values: CDR1 MGHRA, CDR2 YSYEKL. CDR3 sequence reads: CASSQVGGGDQETQYF. The CDR3 DNA reads as TGCGCCAGCAGCCAAGTAGGGGGTGGCGACCAAGAGACCCAGTACTTC.

This clone was counted a single time. The J gene is TRBJ1-1, the V gene TRBV28, with D maybe TRBD1 (5 bases). Germline CDR1 and CDR2: MDHEN and SYDVKM. The germline V and J ends were trimmed by 7 bases and 0 bases, with 9 bases remaining between them. The CDR3 is 13 amino acids. The CDR3 loop reads CASIAGMNTEAFF. CDR3 sequence (DNA): TGTGCCAGCATTGCAGGGATGAACACTGAAGCTTTCTTT.

This clone was seen once. CDR3 nucleotides: TGTGCCTGGAGTGTAGCACAGGGCTATGGCTACACCTTC. It specifies CAWSVAQGYGYTF. The chain uses TRBV30 and TRBJ1-2; TRBD1 is a possible D gene (6 bases). The germline V gene has CDR1 GTSNPN and CDR2 SVGIG (reference sequence). This CDR3 has 13 residues. The ends were cut back, 0 bases at V and 4 bases at J, with 9 bases in the middle.

This clone has more than one count but fewer than ten. The rearrangement joins TRBV9 to TRBJ1-1; 10 bases line up with TRBD1. Germline-derived CDR1 and CDR2 are SGDLS and YYNGEE. The CDR3 is 15 residues long. The V segment lost 3 bases and the J segment 1 base; nucleotides outside the gene matches: 3. CDR3 loop: CASSEGQGPNTEAFF. CDR3 coding DNA: TGTGCCAGCAGCGAGGGACAGGGGCCGAACACTGAAGCTTTCTTT.

In its sample, this clone was seen once. This sequence joins TRBV28 and TRBJ1-4; a possible D gene is TRBD1 (6 bases). Germline loops: CDR1 MDHEN, CDR2 SYDVKM. The CDR3 has 16 residues. Between the trimmed V and J ends, which lost 3 bases and 7 bases, there was a span of 18 bases. CDR3 in amino acids: CASSFSPPGAGEKLFF. The DNA of the CDR3 is TGTGCCAGCAGTTTTTCCCCGCCAGGGGCGGGTGAAAAACTGTTTTTT.

This sequence joins TRBV19 and TRBJ1-2, with TRBD1 matching over 7 bases. The germline gives CDR1 LNHDA, CDR2 SQIVND (reference sequence). V dropped 7 bases and J dropped 0; count of bases not matched to a gene: 5. The CDR3 consists of 14 residues. CDR3 coding DNA: TGTGCCAGTAAGGGACAGAGAGCTAACTATGGCTACACCTTC. Protein: CASKGQRANYGYTF.

The chain employs TRBV9 and TRBJ2-7, with D perhaps matching TRBD2 (6 bases). Germline loops: CDR1 SGDLS, CDR2 YYNGEE. V was trimmed by 9 bases and J by 4 bases, leaving 17 bases between them. CDR3 size: 13 residues. CDR3 in DNA: TGTGCCACCCGGGGGTCCCCCACGTACGAGCAGTACTTC. It yields the protein CATRGSPTYEQYF.

The J gene is TRBJ2-3, the V gene TRBV28; no definite D call. The germline V gene has CDR1 MDHEN and CDR2 SYDVKM. The germline V and J ends were trimmed by 2 bases and 6 bases, with 15 bases remaining between them. The CDR3 has 15 residues. CDR3 sequence: CASSLPEDIGDTQYF. The CDR3 region has the DNA TGTGCCAGCAGTTTACCCGAGGATATCGGGGATACGCAGTATTTT.

The genes are TRBV28 and TRBJ1-5; D is undetermined. The CDR3 runs to 15 residues. Germline V gene data show CDR1 as MDHEN and CDR2 as SYDVKM. Trimming shortened V by 6 bases and J by 0 bases, and 12 bases separated the two germline ends. In DNA, the CDR3 is TGTGCCAGCAGCCCTGAGGTCAATAGCAATCAGCCCCAGCATTTT. This gives the protein CASSPEVNSNQPQHF.